This T cell receptor beta chain was captured by sequencing in a study of blood T cell repertoires in COVID-19. Background on the study: The United States, Italy and Spain were the sources of the acute and convalescent COVID-19 samples.

V gave up 4 bases and J gave up 2 bases, with 12 bases separating them. This CDR3 region has 14 residues. Germline V gene lookup returns CDR1 SGHRS and CDR2 YFSETQ. Recruits, aged roughly 18 to 89 years, lived in some 25 US areas. Donors in Cohort 3 who had recovered were those with two negative PCRs, healthcare professional clearance, or resolution of their symptoms. Using immunoSEQ multiplex PCR, the repertoire was profiled, and TCRdb retains in-frame clones only, with some absent. The sample consists of fewer than 200,000 clones, around 90% of them appearing once. The clonotype was recovered from a woman aged 18 to 35 who had recovered from COVID-19. Material: PBMCs or T cells enriched from blood (not recorded which). This chain connects TRBV5-1 to TRBJ1-2; D uncertain. The CDR3 sequence is CASSTLERNYGYTF. The DNA for the CDR3 is TGCGCCAGCAGCACCCTCGAACGGAACTATGGCTACACCTTC.